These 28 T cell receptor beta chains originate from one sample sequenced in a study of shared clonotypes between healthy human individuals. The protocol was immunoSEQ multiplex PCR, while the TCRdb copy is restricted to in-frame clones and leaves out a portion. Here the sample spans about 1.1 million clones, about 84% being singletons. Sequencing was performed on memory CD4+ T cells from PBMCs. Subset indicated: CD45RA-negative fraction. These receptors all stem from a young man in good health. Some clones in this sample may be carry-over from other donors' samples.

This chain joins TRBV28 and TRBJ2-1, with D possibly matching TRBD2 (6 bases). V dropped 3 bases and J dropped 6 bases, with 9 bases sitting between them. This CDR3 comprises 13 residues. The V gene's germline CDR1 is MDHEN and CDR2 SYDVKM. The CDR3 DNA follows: TGTGCCAGCAGTTTCCCCGGGGGCAATGAGCAGTTCTTC. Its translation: CASSFPGGNEQFF.

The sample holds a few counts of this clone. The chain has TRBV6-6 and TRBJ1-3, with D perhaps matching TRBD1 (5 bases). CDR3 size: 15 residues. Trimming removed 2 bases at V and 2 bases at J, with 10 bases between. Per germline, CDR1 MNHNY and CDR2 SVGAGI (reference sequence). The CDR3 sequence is CASSYGGATGNTIYF. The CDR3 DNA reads TGTGCCAGCAGTTACGGGGGAGCTACTGGAAACACCATATATTTT.

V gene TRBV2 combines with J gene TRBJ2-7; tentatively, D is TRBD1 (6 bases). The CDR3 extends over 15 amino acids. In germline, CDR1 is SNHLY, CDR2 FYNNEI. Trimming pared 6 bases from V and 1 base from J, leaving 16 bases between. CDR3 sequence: CASRRTGTPSYEQYF. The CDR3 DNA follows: TGTGCCAGCAGGAGGACCGGGACACCATCCTACGAGCAGTACTTC. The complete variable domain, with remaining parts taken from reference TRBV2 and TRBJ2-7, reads EPEVTQTPSHQVTQMGQEVILRCVPISNHLYFYWYRQILGQKVEFLVSFYNNEISEKSEIFDDQFSVERPDGSNFTLKIRSTKLEDSAMYFCASRRTGTPSYEQYFGPGTRLTVT.

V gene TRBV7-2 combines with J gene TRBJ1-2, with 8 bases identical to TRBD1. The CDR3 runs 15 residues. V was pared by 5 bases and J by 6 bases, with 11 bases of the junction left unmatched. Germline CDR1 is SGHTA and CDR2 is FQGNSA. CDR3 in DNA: TGTGCCAGCAGCCTACGGACAGGGAGTGTCGATGGCTACACCTTC. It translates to CASSLRTGSVDGYTF.

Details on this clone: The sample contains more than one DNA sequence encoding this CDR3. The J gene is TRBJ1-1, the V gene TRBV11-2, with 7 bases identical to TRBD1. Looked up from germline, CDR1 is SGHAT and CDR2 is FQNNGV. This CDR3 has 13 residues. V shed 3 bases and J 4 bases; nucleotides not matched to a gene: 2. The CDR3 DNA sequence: TGTGCCAGCAGCTTTCAGGGGGGCACTGAAGCTTTCTTT. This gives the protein CASSFQGGTEAFF.

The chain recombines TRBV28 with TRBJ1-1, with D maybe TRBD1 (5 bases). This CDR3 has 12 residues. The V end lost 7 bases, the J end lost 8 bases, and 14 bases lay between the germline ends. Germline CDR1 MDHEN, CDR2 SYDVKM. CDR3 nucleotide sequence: TGTGCCAGCACCGACGCGACAGACGAAGCTTTCTTT. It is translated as CASTDATDEAFF.

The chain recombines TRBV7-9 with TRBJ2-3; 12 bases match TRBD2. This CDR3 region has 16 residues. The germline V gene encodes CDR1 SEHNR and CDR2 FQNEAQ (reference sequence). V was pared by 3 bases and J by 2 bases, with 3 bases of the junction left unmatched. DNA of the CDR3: TGTGCCAGCAGCTTCGGACTAGCGGGACTCACAGATACGCAGTATTTT. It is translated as CASSFGLAGLTDTQYF.

The CDR3 spells CASSDIRAGRYNEQFF. CDR3 coding DNA: TGTGCCAGCAGCGATATTAGGGCGGGTCGGTACAATGAGCAGTTCTTC. This chain uses TRBV7-9 with TRBJ2-1, with TRBD2 as a possible D gene (5 bases). Germline CDR1 reads SEHNR; CDR2 reads FQNEAQ (reference sequence). CDR3 length equals 16 residues. Trimming cost V 5 bases and J 4 bases, with 18 bases left between them.

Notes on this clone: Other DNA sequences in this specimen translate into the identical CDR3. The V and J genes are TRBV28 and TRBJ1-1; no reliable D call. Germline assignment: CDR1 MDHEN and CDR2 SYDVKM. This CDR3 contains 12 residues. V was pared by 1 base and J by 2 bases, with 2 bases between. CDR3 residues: CASSLSNTEAFF. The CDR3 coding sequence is TGTGCCAGCAGTTTATCAAACACTGAAGCTTTCTTT.

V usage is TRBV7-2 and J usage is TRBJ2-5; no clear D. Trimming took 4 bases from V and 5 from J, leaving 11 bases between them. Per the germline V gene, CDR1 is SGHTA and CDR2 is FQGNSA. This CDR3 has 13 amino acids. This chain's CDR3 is CASSYMVGETQYF. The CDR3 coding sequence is TGTGCCAGCAGCTACATGGTTGGGGAGACCCAGTACTTC. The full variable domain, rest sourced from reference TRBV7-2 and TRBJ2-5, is GAGVSQSPSNKVTEKGKDVELRCDPISGHTALYWYRQSLGQGLEFLIYFQGNSAPDKSGLPSDRFSAERTGGSVSTLTIQRTQQEDSAVYLCASSYMVGETQYFGPGTRLLVL.

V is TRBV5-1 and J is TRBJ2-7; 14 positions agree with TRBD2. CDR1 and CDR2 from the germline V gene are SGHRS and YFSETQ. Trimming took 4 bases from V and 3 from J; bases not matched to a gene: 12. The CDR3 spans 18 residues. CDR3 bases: TGCGCCAGCAGCAAACGATCGGGACTAGCGGGAGTTAACTACGAGCAGTACTTC. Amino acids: CASSKRSGLAGVNYEQYF.

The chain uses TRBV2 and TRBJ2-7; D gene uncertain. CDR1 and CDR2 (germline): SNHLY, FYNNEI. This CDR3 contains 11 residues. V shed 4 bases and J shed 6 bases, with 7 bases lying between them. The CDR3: CASSVIGEQYF. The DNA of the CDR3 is TGTGCCAGCAGTGTGATCGGCGAGCAGTACTTC.

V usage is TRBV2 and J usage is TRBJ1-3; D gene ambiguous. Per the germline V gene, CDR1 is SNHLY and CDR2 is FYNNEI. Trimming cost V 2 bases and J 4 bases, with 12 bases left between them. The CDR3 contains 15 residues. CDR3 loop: CASSELLLGGNTIYF. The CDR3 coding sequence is TGTGCCAGCAGTGAATTGCTGTTGGGGGGAAACACCATATATTTT.

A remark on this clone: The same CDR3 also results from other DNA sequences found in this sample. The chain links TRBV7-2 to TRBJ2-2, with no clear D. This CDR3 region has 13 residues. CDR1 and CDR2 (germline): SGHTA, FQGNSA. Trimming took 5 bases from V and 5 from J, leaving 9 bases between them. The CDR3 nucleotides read TGTGCCAGCAGCCCGACGAGGACCGGGGAGCTGTTTTTT. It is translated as CASSPTRTGELFF.

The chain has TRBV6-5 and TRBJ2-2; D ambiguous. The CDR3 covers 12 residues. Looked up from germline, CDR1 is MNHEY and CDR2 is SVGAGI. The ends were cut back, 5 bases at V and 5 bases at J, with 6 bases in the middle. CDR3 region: CASSLRTGELFF. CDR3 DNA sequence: TGTGCCAGCAGTCTCAGGACCGGGGAGCTGTTTTTT.

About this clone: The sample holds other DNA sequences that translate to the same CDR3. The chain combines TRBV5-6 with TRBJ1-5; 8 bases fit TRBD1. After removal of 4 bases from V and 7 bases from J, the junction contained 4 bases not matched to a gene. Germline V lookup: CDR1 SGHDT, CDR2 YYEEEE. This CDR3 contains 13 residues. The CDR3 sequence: CASSPGGGQPQHF. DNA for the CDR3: TGTGCCAGCAGCCCAGGGGGCGGCCAGCCCCAGCATTTT.

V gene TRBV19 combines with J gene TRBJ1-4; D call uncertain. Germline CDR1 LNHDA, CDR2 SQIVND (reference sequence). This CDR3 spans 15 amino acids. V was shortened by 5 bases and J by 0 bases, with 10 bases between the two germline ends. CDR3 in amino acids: CASSRGDATNEKLFF. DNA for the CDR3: TGTGCCAGTAGTCGGGGAGATGCAACTAATGAAAAACTGTTTTTT.

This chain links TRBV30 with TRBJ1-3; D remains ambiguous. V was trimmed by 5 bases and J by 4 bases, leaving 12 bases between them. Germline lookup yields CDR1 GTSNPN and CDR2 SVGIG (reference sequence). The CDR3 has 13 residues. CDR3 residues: CAWDSGWGNTIYF. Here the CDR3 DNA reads TGTGCCTGGGACTCGGGGTGGGGAAACACCATATATTTT. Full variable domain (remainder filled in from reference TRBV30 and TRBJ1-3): SQTIHQWPATLVQPVGSPLSLECTVEGTSNPNLYWYRQAAGRGLQLLFYSVGIGQISSEVPQNLSASRPQDRQFILSSKKLLLSDSGFYLCAWDSGWGNTIYFGEGSWLTVV.

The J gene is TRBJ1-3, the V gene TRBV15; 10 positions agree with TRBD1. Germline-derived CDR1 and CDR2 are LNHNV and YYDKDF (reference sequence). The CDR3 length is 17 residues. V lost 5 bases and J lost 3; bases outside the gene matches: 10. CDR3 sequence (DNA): TGTGCCACCAGCGCCTCCCGGGACAGGGGTTATGGAAACACCATATATTTT. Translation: CATSASRDRGYGNTIYF.

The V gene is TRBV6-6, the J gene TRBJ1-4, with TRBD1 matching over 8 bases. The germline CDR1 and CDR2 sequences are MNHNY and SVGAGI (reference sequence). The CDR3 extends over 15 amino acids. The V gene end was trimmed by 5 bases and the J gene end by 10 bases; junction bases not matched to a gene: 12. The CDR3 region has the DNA TGTGCCAGCAGTACCCTCGGACAGGGAGGCGGAAAACTGTTTTTT. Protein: CASSTLGQGGGKLFF.

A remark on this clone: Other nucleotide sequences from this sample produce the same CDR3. Here the CDR3 DNA reads TGTGCCAGCAGCCTAGGGAACACTGAAGCTTTCTTT. Protein sequence: CASSLGNTEAFF. The genes are TRBV28 and TRBJ1-1; D not certain. This CDR3 has 12 residues. Per germline, CDR1 MDHEN and CDR2 SYDVKM. V dropped 6 bases and J dropped 1 base, with 6 bases sitting between them.

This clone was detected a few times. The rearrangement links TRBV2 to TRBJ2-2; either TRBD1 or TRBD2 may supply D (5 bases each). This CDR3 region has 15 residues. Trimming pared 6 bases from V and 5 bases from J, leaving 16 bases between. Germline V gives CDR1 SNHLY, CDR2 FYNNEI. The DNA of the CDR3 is TGTGCCAGCAGGGTCGGACAAACGGGGACCGGGGAGCTGTTTTTT. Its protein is CASRVGQTGTGELFF.

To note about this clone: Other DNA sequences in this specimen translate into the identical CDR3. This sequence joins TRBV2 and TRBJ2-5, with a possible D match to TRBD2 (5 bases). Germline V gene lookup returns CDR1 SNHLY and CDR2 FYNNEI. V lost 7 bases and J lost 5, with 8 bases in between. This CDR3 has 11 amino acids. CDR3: CASTLGETQYF. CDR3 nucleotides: TGTGCCAGCACACTAGGGGAGACCCAGTACTTC. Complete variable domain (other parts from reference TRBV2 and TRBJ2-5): EPEVTQTPSHQVTQMGQEVILRCVPISNHLYFYWYRQILGQKVEFLVSFYNNEISEKSEIFDDQFSVERPDGSNFTLKIRSTKLEDSAMYFCASTLGETQYFGPGTRLLVL.

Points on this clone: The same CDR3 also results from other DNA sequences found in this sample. CDR3: CASSYSRVGQPQHF. In DNA, the CDR3 is TGTGCCAGCAGTTACTCGAGAGTGGGGCAGCCCCAGCATTTT. The chain employs TRBV6-5 and TRBJ1-5; D is unclear. Deletions cut 0 bases from V and 7 bases from J, with 10 bases between. In germline, CDR1 is MNHEY, CDR2 SVGAGI. This CDR3 is built from 14 residues.

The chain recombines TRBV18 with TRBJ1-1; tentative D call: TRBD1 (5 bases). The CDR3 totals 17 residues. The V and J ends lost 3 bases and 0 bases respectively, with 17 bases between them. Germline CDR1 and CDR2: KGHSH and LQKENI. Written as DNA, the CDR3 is TGTGCCAGCTCACCGACGATGATAGGGGCAGTGAACACTGAAGCTTTCTTT. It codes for CASSPTMIGAVNTEAFF.

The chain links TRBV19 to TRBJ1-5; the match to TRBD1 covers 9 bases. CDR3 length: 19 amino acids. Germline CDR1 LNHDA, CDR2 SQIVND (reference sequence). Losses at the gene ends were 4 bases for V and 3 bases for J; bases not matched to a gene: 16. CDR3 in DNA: TGTGCCAGTAGTACTCCGGGACAGGGAAGAGGGAGAAACAATCAGCCCCAGCATTTT. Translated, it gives CASSTPGQGRGRNNQPQHF.

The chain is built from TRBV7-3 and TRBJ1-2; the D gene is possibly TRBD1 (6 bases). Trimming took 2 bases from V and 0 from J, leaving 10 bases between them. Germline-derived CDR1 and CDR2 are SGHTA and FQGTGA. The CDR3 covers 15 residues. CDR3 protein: CASSLRQAPNYGYTF. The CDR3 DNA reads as TGTGCCAGCAGCTTACGACAGGCACCTAACTATGGCTACACCTTC.

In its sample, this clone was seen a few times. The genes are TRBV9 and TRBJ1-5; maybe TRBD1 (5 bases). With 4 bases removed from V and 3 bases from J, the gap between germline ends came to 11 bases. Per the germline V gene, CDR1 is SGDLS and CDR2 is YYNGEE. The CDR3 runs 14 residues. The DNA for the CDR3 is TGTGCCAGCAGCCGCGGGACGGACAATCAGCCCCAGCATTTT. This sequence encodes CASSRGTDNQPQHF.